A single sample is the source of the 30 T cell receptor beta chains below, sequenced in a study of shared clonotypes between healthy human individuals. This table comes from immunoSEQ multiplex PCR, and its TCRdb copy is limited to in-frame clones, with some not included. The repertoire consists of around 1.9 million clones, with about 92% occurring once and the leading ten covering around 1.7%. Naive CD8 cells lacked CD45RO and underwent positive selection for CCR7, leaving out terminally differentiated effector memory CD45RA+ cells. Sequencing was performed on naive CD8+ T cells from PBMCs. These receptors originate from a man aged 18 to 30 in good health. Some clones in this sample may be carry-over from other donors' samples.

V usage is TRBV4-1 and J usage is TRBJ2-7, with 10 bases identical to TRBD1. In germline, CDR1 is MGHRA, CDR2 YSYEKL. CDR3 length: 13 residues. The V and J ends lost 4 bases and 6 bases, in that order; junction bases with no gene match: 3. CDR3 protein: CASSRGQGREQYF. CDR3 sequence (DNA): TGCGCCAGCAGCCGGGGACAGGGGCGCGAGCAGTACTTC.

The genes are TRBV7-3 and TRBJ2-1, with 9 bases lining up with TRBD2. V lost 5 bases to trimming and J lost 7 bases; unmatched junction nucleotides: 9. Germline V gene data show CDR1 as SGHTA and CDR2 as FQGTGA. The CDR3 is made up of 15 amino acids. This CDR3 is CASSTYPGLANEQFF. DNA of the CDR3: TGTGCCAGCAGCACCTACCCGGGACTAGCAAATGAGCAGTTCTTC.

This chain links TRBV6-6 with TRBJ2-3; no firm D call. Deletions cut 2 bases from V and 6 bases from J, with 3 bases between. CDR1 MNHNY and CDR2 SVGAGI come from the germline V gene (reference sequence). CDR3 size: 11 residues. CDR3 in amino acids: CASSYMDTQYF. For the CDR3, the DNA is TGTGCCAGCAGTTACATGGATACGCAGTATTTT.

On this clone itself: The sample has other DNA sequences that encode this CDR3 too. The CDR3 nucleotides are TGTGCCAGCAGTCCCAGAAGCTCTGGAAACACCATATATTTT. Protein: CASSPRSSGNTIYF. This chain uses TRBV27 with TRBJ1-3; D gene ambiguous. Trimming took 5 bases from V and 0 from J, leaving 8 bases between them. The CDR3 is 14 residues long. The V gene's germline CDR1 is MNHEY and CDR2 SMNVEV (reference sequence).

Details on this clone: The same CDR3 also results from other DNA sequences found in this sample. The chain joins TRBV9 to TRBJ1-1; D is possibly TRBD1 (6 bases). V shed 0 bases and J shed 5 bases, with 11 bases lying between them. Looked up from germline, CDR1 is SGDLS and CDR2 is YYNGEE. CDR3 size: 14 residues. As DNA, the CDR3 is TGTGCCAGCAGCGTAGGCAGGGGCCGGACTGAAGCTTTCTTT. This gives the protein CASSVGRGRTEAFF. The whole variable domain, remainder taken from reference TRBV9 and TRBJ1-1, is DSGVTQTPKHLITATGQRVTLRCSPRSGDLSVYWYQQSLDQGLQFLIQYYNGEERAKGNILERFSAQQFPDLHSELNLSSLELGDSALYFCASSVGRGRTEAFFGQGTRLTVV.

The count of this clone is one. The chain carries TRBV7-3 and TRBJ1-1, with D hard to call. This CDR3 is built from 14 residues. Germline CDR1 SGHTA, CDR2 FQGTGA. V was pared by 1 base and J by 3 bases, with 9 bases between. CDR3 in DNA: TGTGCCAGCAGCTTAAGGAGCGACTACACTGAAGCTTTCTTT. This translates into CASSLRSDYTEAFF.

The chain is built from TRBV4-3 and TRBJ1-1, with 7 bases aligning to TRBD1. Germline V gene data show CDR1 as LGHNA and CDR2 as YSLEER. V gave up 2 bases and J gave up 5 bases; unmatched junction bases: 2. CDR3 length: 13 residues. CDR3 in amino acids: CASSQRGPTEAFF. The CDR3 DNA reads as TGCGCCAGCAGCCAAAGGGGGCCGACTGAAGCTTTCTTT.

The rearrangement joins TRBV27 to TRBJ1-1; possibly TRBD1 for D (6 bases). The germline V and J ends were trimmed by 0 bases and 8 bases, with 16 bases remaining between them. CDR1 MNHEY and CDR2 SMNVEV come from the germline V gene (reference sequence). CDR3 size: 15 residues. The CDR3 loop reads CASSLSGNGGGEAFF. The CDR3 DNA sequence: TGTGCCAGCAGTTTATCGGGAAATGGGGGGGGCGAAGCTTTCTTT.

The chain combines TRBV7-8 with TRBJ2-2; a weak D match, TRBD1 (5 bases). Germline V gene lookup returns CDR1 SGHVS and CDR2 FQNEAQ. V lost 4 bases and J lost 5, with 17 bases in between. This CDR3 comprises 16 residues. CDR3 residues: CASSSRLGLLTGELFF. In DNA, the CDR3 is TGTGCCAGCAGCTCCAGACTGGGGCTATTGACCGGGGAGCTGTTTTTT.

V gene TRBV13 combines with J gene TRBJ1-4, with D unclear. Germline CDR1 and CDR2: PRHDT and FYEKMQ (reference sequence). The CDR3 contains 15 residues. Deletions cut 0 bases from V and 3 bases from J, with 8 bases between. This CDR3 reads CASSLGRQPNEKLFF. The CDR3 DNA reads as TGTGCCAGCAGCTTAGGACGGCAGCCTAATGAAAAACTGTTTTTT.

V and J are TRBV2 and TRBJ1-2, with a possible D match to TRBD1 (6 bases). V lost 7 bases and J lost 2, with 14 bases in between. Germline CDR1 is SNHLY and CDR2 is FYNNEI. This CDR3 has 14 residues. DNA of the CDR3: TGTGCCAGCACCGACTGGGGGCCGAACTATGGCTACACCTTC. Translated, it gives CASTDWGPNYGYTF.

The chain joins TRBV4-1 to TRBJ1-1; unclear D gene. This CDR3 is 14 amino acids long. The V end was cut by 6 bases, the J end by 3 bases, with 14 bases between. Germline CDR1 and CDR2: MGHRA and YSYEKL. CDR3 sequence reads: CASSPRRGDTEAFF. In nucleotides, the CDR3 is TGCGCCAGCAGTCCACGTAGAGGAGACACTGAAGCTTTCTTT.

This clone was detected once. V and J are TRBV19 and TRBJ1-2; D may be TRBD1 (5 bases). Trimming left V 4 bases short and J 0 bases short, with 24 bases between. The CDR3 loop spans 19 amino acids. Germline V lookup: CDR1 LNHDA, CDR2 SQIVND (reference sequence). The CDR3 loop is CASSTAPGTEEWANYGYTF. In DNA, the CDR3 is TGTGCCAGTAGTACTGCCCCTGGGACGGAGGAGTGGGCTAACTATGGCTACACCTTC.

V gene TRBV28 combines with J gene TRBJ1-4; 7 bases match TRBD1. The CDR3 has 12 amino acids. Germline CDR1 MDHEN, CDR2 SYDVKM. After removal of 6 bases from V and 11 bases from J, the junction contained 6 bases not matched to a gene. The CDR3 here is CASSRDRKKLFF. The CDR3 DNA is TGTGCCAGCAGCCGGGACAGAAAGAAACTGTTTTTT.

The rearrangement joins TRBV11-3 to TRBJ2-7; TRBD2 agrees at 7 bases. J was trimmed by 5 bases and V by 5 bases; bases with no gene match: 12. Germline CDR1 SGHNT, CDR2 YENEEA. The CDR3 has 15 amino acids. The CDR3 loop is CASSPRSGGFNEQYF. The CDR3 region has the DNA TGTGCCAGCAGCCCCCGGTCGGGAGGTTTCAACGAGCAGTACTTC.

The rearrangement links TRBV27 to TRBJ2-7; D is ambiguous. The CDR3 spans 13 residues. Germline V gene data show CDR1 as MNHEY and CDR2 as SMNVEV (reference sequence). Trimming shortened V by 6 bases and J by 2 bases, and 11 bases separated the two germline ends. CDR3: CASRTHYPYEQYF. The CDR3 nucleotides are TGTGCCAGCAGGACACACTACCCCTACGAGCAGTACTTC.

The chain has TRBV28 and TRBJ1-2; D unresolved. The V and J ends lost 8 bases and 4 bases respectively, with 11 bases between them. This CDR3 has 12 residues. In germline, CDR1 is MDHEN, CDR2 SYDVKM. The CDR3 DNA follows: TGTGCCAGCTTTACCCCAGGCTATGGCTACACCTTC. As protein: CASFTPGYGYTF.

V is TRBV5-1 and J is TRBJ2-2; 10 nucleotides match TRBD2. This CDR3 has 18 amino acids. Germline V gene lookup returns CDR1 SGHRS and CDR2 YFSETQ. V was clipped by 1 base and J by 6 bases; unmatched bases: 12. The CDR3 DNA sequence: TGCGCCAGCAGCTTGAACGTACCCACGCTAGCGGGAGCCGGGGAGCTGTTTTTT. It encodes CASSLNVPTLAGAGELFF.

CDR3 in DNA: TGTGCCAGCAACCTAAGAGGACAGGGAGGATCCTACGAGCAGTACTTC. Amino acid sequence: CASNLRGQGGSYEQYF. The rearrangement uses TRBV7-2 and TRBJ2-7; 8 bases are a match to TRBD1. This CDR3 spans 16 amino acids. In germline, CDR1 is SGHTA, CDR2 FQGNSA. V shed 7 bases and J 1 base; nucleotides not matched to a gene: 12. The full variable domain, its missing parts supplied by reference TRBV7-2 and TRBJ2-7, is GAGVSQSPSNKVTEKGKDVELRCDPISGHTALYWYRQSLGQGLEFLIYFQGNSAPDKSGLPSDRFSAERTGGSVSTLTIQRTQQEDSAVYLCASNLRGQGGSYEQYFGPGTRLTVT.

The J gene is TRBJ2-2, the V gene TRBV19; a weak D match, TRBD1 (6 bases). This CDR3 is 14 amino acids long. Trimming cost V 5 bases and J 6 bases, with 13 bases left between them. Germline CDR1 is LNHDA and CDR2 is SQIVND (reference sequence). CDR3 protein: CASSVGHSPGELFF. As DNA, the CDR3 is TGTGCCAGTAGTGTGGGACATTCACCCGGGGAGCTGTTTTTT.

The chain employs TRBV7-8 and TRBJ2-2; no reliable D call. The CDR3 consists of 16 residues. The germline gives CDR1 SGHVS, CDR2 FQNEAQ. The V end lost 5 bases, the J end lost 6 bases, and 19 bases lay between the germline ends. CDR3 in amino acids: CASSPGPELYAGELFF. CDR3 in DNA: TGTGCCAGCAGCCCTGGACCCGAACTCTACGCCGGGGAGCTGTTTTTT.

To note about this clone: Distinct nucleotide sequences in the sample also encode this CDR3. The gene calls are TRBV20-1 and TRBJ2-7; D ambiguous. V was trimmed by 3 bases and J by 3 bases, leaving 6 bases between them. Germline V CDR1 and CDR2: DFQATT, SNEGSKA (reference sequence). The CDR3 covers 11 residues. The CDR3 DNA follows: TGCAGTGCTAGGTTAGGCTACGAGCAGTACTTC. Encoded protein: CSARLGYEQYF.

The CDR3 here is CASSPMGVAGGHEQFF. The CDR3 bases are TGTGCCAGCAGCCCGATGGGAGTAGCGGGAGGCCATGAGCAGTTCTTC. The chain links TRBV7-9 to TRBJ2-1; 10 bases agree with TRBD2. V gave up 5 bases and J gave up 8 bases; unmatched junction bases: 12. Germline lookup yields CDR1 SEHNR and CDR2 FQNEAQ (reference sequence). This CDR3 spans 16 amino acids.

For the CDR3, the DNA is TGCGCCAGCAGCCATCCCCGGGCGGGAGCGGAGGGCTCCTACGAGCAGTACTTC. Protein: CASSHPRAGAEGSYEQYF. The chain is built from TRBV4-1 and TRBJ2-7; 7 positions match TRBD2. This CDR3 is 18 amino acids long. Germline V gene sequence: CDR1 MGHRA, CDR2 YSYEKL. With V trimmed by 3 bases and J by 0 bases, 14 bases remained unmatched.

The chain recombines TRBV7-8 with TRBJ2-3, with D perhaps TRBD1 or TRBD2 (7 bases each). Trimming shortened V by 5 bases and J by 6 bases, and 24 bases separated the two germline ends. The germline V gene encodes CDR1 SGHVS and CDR2 FQNEAQ. This CDR3 has 17 amino acids. The CDR3 loop is CASSPRGLAEEGDTQYF. CDR3 coding DNA: TGTGCCAGCAGCCCTAGGGGGCTAGCGGAGGAGGGGGATACGCAGTATTTT. Using reference TRBV7-8 and TRBJ2-3 for the parts outside the CDR3, the full variable domain is GAGVSQSPRYKVAKRGQDVALRCDPISGHVSLFWYQQALGQGPEFLTYFQNEAQLDKSGLPSDRFFAERPEGSVSTLKIQRTQQEDSAVYLCASSPRGLAEEGDTQYFGPGTRLTVL.

The chain links TRBV5-6 to TRBJ2-1, with unresolved D. The CDR3 covers 15 residues. Germline loops: CDR1 SGHDT, CDR2 YYEEEE. Trimming took 0 bases from V and 7 from J, leaving 14 bases between them. CDR3 in amino acids: CASSLAPARNNEQFF. The CDR3 nucleotides are TGTGCCAGCAGCTTGGCGCCAGCTCGTAATAATGAGCAGTTCTTC. Variable domain in full (rest from reference TRBV5-6 and TRBJ2-1): DAGVTQSPTHLIKTRGQQVTLRCSPKSGHDTVSWYQQALGQGPQFIFQYYEEEERQRGNFPDRFSGHQFPNYSSELNVNALLLGDSALYLCASSLAPARNNEQFFGPGTRLTVL.

This chain links TRBV2 with TRBJ1-1, with a tentative D call TRBD1 (6 bases). The V gene's germline CDR1 is SNHLY and CDR2 FYNNEI. The CDR3 sequence is 14 residues long. Trimming shortened V by 3 bases and J by 7 bases, and 15 bases separated the two germline ends. This CDR3 is CASSDWGAVSEAFF. Written as DNA, the CDR3 is TGTGCCAGCAGTGATTGGGGGGCGGTCAGTGAAGCTTTCTTT.

This clone was observed a single time. V is TRBV4-3 and J is TRBJ2-1, with TRBD2 matching over 11 bases. Germline CDR1 and CDR2: LGHNA and YSLEER. Unmatched junction bases numbered 6, after V lost 3 bases and J lost 8 bases. This CDR3 region has 15 residues. The CDR3 loop reads CASSHKTSGSDEQFF. The DNA of the CDR3 is TGCGCCAGCAGCCATAAAACTAGCGGGAGTGATGAGCAGTTCTTC.

This clone was picked up a small number of times. The sample holds other DNA sequences that translate to the same CDR3. The chain joins TRBV9 to TRBJ2-7; tentatively, D is TRBD1 or TRBD2 (5 bases each). V dropped 0 bases and J dropped 2 bases, with 9 bases sitting between them. Germline V lookup: CDR1 SGDLS, CDR2 YYNGEE. CDR3 length equals 14 residues. CDR3 in DNA: TGTGCCAGCAGCGTAGGGGGGACCCCCTACGAGCAGTACTTC. Amino acid sequence: CASSVGGTPYEQYF. The whole variable domain, remainder taken from reference TRBV9 and TRBJ2-7, is DSGVTQTPKHLITATGQRVTLRCSPRSGDLSVYWYQQSLDQGLQFLIQYYNGEERAKGNILERFSAQQFPDLHSELNLSSLELGDSALYFCASSVGGTPYEQYFGPGTRLTVT.

The chain links TRBV6-1 to TRBJ2-6; D unclear. Germline CDR1 reads MNHNS; CDR2 reads SASEGT. This CDR3 is 16 amino acids long. Trimming took 3 bases from V and 3 from J, leaving 12 bases between them. The CDR3 is CASSESGFRGANVLTF. DNA for the CDR3: TGTGCCAGCAGTGAGTCCGGGTTTCGTGGGGCCAACGTCCTGACTTTC.